This TCR beta chain derives from a study of T-cell reconstitution after alpha-beta-depleted transplantation in children. Unique molecular identifiers tagged the TCRbeta library. TCRdb reprocessed the PCR reads via MiXCR and lists one record per CDR3 protein. The sample includes about 610,000 distinct CDR3 sequences, about 10% seen only once; the top ten take roughly 4%. The germline V gene has CDR1 DFQATT and CDR2 SNEGSKA (reference sequence). V shed 4 bases and J 10 bases; nucleotides not matched to a gene: 7. This CDR3 has 13 amino acids. The receptor comes from a human donor who donated a stem cell graft to a child with acute myeloid leukemia. The chain links TRBV20-1 to TRBJ2-1; 10 bases agree with TRBD2. This sample comprised PBMCs from the stem cell graft donor, obtained from the stem cell graft. CDR3 nucleotide sequence: TGCAGTGCTACCCCTAGCGGGAGTAGGGAGCAGTTCTTC. Protein sequence: CSATPSGSREQFF.